This T cell receptor (beta chain) was sequenced for a study of blood T cell repertoires in COVID-19. In the study overall: Acute and convalescent COVID-19 specimens originated in the United States, Italy and Spain.

Per the authors' pipeline: Estimated nucleated cell counts came from reference gene primer amplification. Measured with immunoSEQ multiplex PCR; TCRdb has only the in-frame clones, and not every one. For V, J and clone size, that table is used; D and trimming come from the DNA. The sample shows around 380,000 clones, 81% of them seen only once. Sequences were obtained from peripheral blood. This sequence was found in a human donor with acute or convalescent COVID-19. The donor label of this sample is uncertain.

CDR3 bases: TGTGCCAGCAGCTTAGCCCGCAATGCGAATTCACCCCTCCACTTT. It codes for CASSLARNANSPLHF. The chain uses TRBV7-6 and TRBJ1-6; D unclear. Germline CDR1 SGHVS, CDR2 FNYEAQ. V lost 0 bases to trimming and J lost 7 bases, with 10 bases between them. CDR3 length equals 15 residues.